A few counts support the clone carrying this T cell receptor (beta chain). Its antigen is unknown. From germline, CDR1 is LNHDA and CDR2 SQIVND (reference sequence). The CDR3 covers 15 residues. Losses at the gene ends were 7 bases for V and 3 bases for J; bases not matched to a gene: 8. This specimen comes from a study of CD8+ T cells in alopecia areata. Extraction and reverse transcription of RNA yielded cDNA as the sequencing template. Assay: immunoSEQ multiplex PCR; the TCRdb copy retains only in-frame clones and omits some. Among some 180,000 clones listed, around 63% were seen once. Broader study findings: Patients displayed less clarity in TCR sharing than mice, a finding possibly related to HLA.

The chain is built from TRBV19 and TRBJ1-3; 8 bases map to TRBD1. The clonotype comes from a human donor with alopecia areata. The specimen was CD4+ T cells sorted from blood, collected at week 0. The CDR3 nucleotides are TGTGCCAGTAATCCCAGGGGGCTGCGTGGAAACACCATATATTTT. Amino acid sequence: CASNPRGLRGNTIYF.